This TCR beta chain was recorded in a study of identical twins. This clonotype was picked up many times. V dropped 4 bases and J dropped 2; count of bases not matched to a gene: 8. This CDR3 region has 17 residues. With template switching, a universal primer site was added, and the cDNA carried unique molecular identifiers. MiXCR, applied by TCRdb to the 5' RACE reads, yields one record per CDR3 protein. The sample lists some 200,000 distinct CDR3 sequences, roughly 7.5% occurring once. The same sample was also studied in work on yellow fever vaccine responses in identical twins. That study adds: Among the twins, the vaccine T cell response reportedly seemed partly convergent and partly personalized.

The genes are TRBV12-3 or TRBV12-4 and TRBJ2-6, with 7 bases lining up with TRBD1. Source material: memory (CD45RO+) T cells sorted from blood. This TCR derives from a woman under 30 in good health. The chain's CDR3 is CASSSNRGMTGANVLTF. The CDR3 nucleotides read TGTGCCAGCAGTTCCAACAGGGGAATGACTGGGGCCAACGTCCTGACTTTC.